This note documents a single TCR beta chain sequence. Its target is not known. Naive cells were sorted as CD45RO-, CCR7+, CD27+ and CD95-. 5' RACE that incorporated UMI labels was used to prepare the TRB cDNA libraries. TCRdb reanalyzed the 5' RACE reads, giving one entry per CDR3 protein sequence and no DNA. Recorded for this sample: 84,000 or so distinct CDR3 sequences. The sample originates from a study of CXCR3-negative and CXCR3-positive naive CD8 T cells. Whole-study context: Summed over all libraries, TRB reads came to 110 million to 150 million, with about 1.5 +/- 0.3 million per library.

Overall study findings and caveats: The TRBV-TRBJ usage of naive CXCR3-negative and CXCR3-positive cells was similar, but that of memory cells differed. Researchers report that CXCR3-positive naive cells carry more hydrophobic TRB CDR3s than CXCR3-negative naive cells.

The CDR3 has 14 amino acids. CDR1 is SGHTS, CDR2 YDEGEE, per germline. The TCR sequence derives from a human donor in good health. Some clones in this sample may be carry-over from other donors' samples. The rearrangement uses TRBV5-8 and TRBJ2-1; as DNA is missing, the TRBD1 call by TCRdb cannot be tested. The sample was naive CXCR3+ CD8+ T cells from blood. Subset here: CD45RO-CCR7+CD27+CD95- naive CD8+ T cells expressing CXCR3 (TNR3+). The chain's CDR3 is CASSPGPSEDEQFF.